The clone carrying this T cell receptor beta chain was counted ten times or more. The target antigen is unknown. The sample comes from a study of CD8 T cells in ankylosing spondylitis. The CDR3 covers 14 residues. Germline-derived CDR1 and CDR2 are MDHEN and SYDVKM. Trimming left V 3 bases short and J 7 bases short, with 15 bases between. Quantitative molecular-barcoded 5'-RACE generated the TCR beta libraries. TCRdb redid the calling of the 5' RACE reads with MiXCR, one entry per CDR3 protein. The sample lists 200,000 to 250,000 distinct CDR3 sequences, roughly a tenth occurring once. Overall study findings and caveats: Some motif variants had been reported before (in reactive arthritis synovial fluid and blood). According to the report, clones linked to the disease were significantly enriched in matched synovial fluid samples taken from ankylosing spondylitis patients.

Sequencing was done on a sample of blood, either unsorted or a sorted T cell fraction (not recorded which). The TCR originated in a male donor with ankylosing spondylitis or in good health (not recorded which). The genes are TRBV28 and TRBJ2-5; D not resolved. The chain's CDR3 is CASSFGQSLLTQYF. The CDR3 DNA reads TGTGCCAGCAGTTTTGGCCAGTCTTTATTGACCCAGTACTTC.